This entry features one T cell receptor (beta chain) sequence. Its antigen is unidentified. Libraries were prepared by immunoSEQ multiplex PCR; TCRdb keeps only in-frame clonotypes and omits some of them. The data contain some 30,000 clones, just under 80% of them singletons. The CDR3 loop spans 13 amino acids. CDR1 and CDR2 from the germline V gene are SQVTM and ANQGSEA. The trim removed 7 bases at V and 4 bases at J, leaving 8 bases unmatched. This specimen comes from a study of chemoradiotherapy in HPV16-positive cancers. Study-wide background: Functional T-cell assays on two HPV16-positive patients' cells defined candidate HPV-specific clones and common TCR motifs.

General study findings and limits: Functional assays defining HPV-specific T cells used only a couple of HPV16-positive patients. Better recurrence-free survival went with HPV-responsive T-cell expansion in HPV16-positive patients. Candidate HPV-specific clones and E7-related TCR motifs grew in tumor during treatment.

This TCR was sampled from a human donor with HPV-associated anogenital cancer. This chain joins TRBV29-1 and TRBJ1-1; 8 bases are shared with TRBD1. The source material was blood, sampled from a patient who underwent chemoradiotherapy. The CDR3 DNA sequence: TGCAGCGCCGACAGGGGAGTAGGCACTGAAGCTTTCTTT. Translating it yields CSADRGVGTEAFF.